These T cell receptor beta chains were read from a single sample in a study of cytomegalovirus exposure and HLA in healthy donors. Profiled with immunoSEQ multiplex PCR; TCRdb holds only in-frame clones, not every one. The repertoire holds some 150,000 clones, with approximately 80% as singletons. Sequencing was performed on PBMCs. The receptor set was obtained from a woman aged 50 to 60 in good health and CMV-seropositive. Both conserved end residues are part of each CDR3. Fields, in order: CDR3 protein, CDR3 DNA, V gene, D gene, J gene, clone size. A D gene is named only where the DNA matches it firmly. The size field is filled for only some rows; it gives once, few, many or a size class.

CASSQSIRDRGKDTQYF | TGCGCCAGCAGCCAATCTATCCGGGACAGGGGGAAAGATACGCAGTATTTT | TRBV4-3 | TRBD1 | TRBJ2-3 | -
CASSEAWESSSYNEQFF | TGTGCCAGCAGTGAAGCGTGGGAGTCTAGCTCCTACAATGAGCAGTTCTTC | TRBV6-1 | - | TRBJ2-1 | -
CASSLLPASSDRREQYF | TGTGCCAGCAGCTTACTCCCCGCTAGTTCGGATCGTCGCGAGCAGTACTTC | TRBV7-2 | - | TRBJ2-7 | -
CASGFVGAHGELFF | TGTGCTAGTGGTTTTGTGGGGGCCCACGGGGAGCTGTTTTTT | TRBV12-5 | - | TRBJ2-2 | -
CASSTSGTDSPLHF | TGTGCCAGCAGCACATCCGGGACAGATTCACCCCTCCACTTT | TRBV9 | TRBD1 | TRBJ1-6 | -
CASSVAGGSNEKLFF | TGTGCCAGCAGCGTTGCTGGAGGCTCTAATGAAAAACTGTTTTTT | TRBV9 | - | TRBJ1-4 | -
CASSALAGGTDTQYF | TGTGCCAGCAGTGCCCTAGCGGGGGGCACAGATACGCAGTATTTT | TRBV27 | TRBD2 | TRBJ2-3 | few
CASSGGDTQYF | TGTGCCAGCAGCGGGGGGGATACGCAGTATTTT | TRBV14 | - | TRBJ2-3 | -
CATTGAGNTEAFF | TGTGCCACTACAGGGGCCGGGAACACTGAAGCTTTCTTT | TRBV10-3 | TRBD1 | TRBJ1-1 | -
CASSHLTGGEKLFF | TGCGCCAGCAGCCACTTGACAGGGGGTGAAAAACTGTTTTTT | TRBV4-3 | TRBD1 | TRBJ1-4 | -